This T cell receptor beta chain was identified during a study of T cell changes during pregnancy in multiple sclerosis. The method was immunoSEQ multiplex PCR; TCRdb's version includes in-frame clones alone and lacks a portion of them. The sample carries about 75,000 clones, about nine tenths recorded once. The V and J ends lost 3 bases and 5 bases respectively, with 15 bases between them. CDR1 is KGHSH and CDR2 is LQKENI in the germline V gene. The CDR3 runs 15 residues. The gene calls are TRBV18 and TRBJ2-3, with D perhaps matching TRBD2 (5 bases). The sequence was collected from a female donor with multiple sclerosis, enrolled in a pregnancy study. Specimen: CD4+ T cells from peripheral blood mononuclear cells, collected before pregnancy. In nucleotides, the CDR3 is TGTGCCAGCTCACCGACTCGGGGATGGGGAGATACGCAGTATTTT. Its protein is CASSPTRGWGDTQYF.